The 19 T cell receptor beta chains below were found in one sample sequenced in a study of OX40 agonist ivuxolimab in advanced cancers. The data were produced by immunoSEQ multiplex PCR, yet TCRdb's version contains in-frame clones alone and is incomplete. This sample carries about 21,000 clones, around 87% of them seen once, and the ten largest clones take 15% to 20%. The material sequenced was CD4+ or CD8+ T cells sorted from blood, taken in a trial of the OX40 agonist ivuxolimab. Every receptor here comes from an adult with an advanced solid tumor such as melanoma, head and neck, liver or kidney cancer.

The rearrangement links TRBV29-1 to TRBJ1-5, with D possibly TRBD1 on 5 matching bases. The CDR3 extends over 13 amino acids. Germline V gives CDR1 SQVTM, CDR2 ANQGSEA. Trimming cost V 4 bases and J 3 bases, with 10 bases left between them. Written as DNA, the CDR3 is TGCAGCGTTGGGGACGGATACAATCAGCCCCAGCATTTT. Its translation: CSVGDGYNQPQHF.

About this clone: The junction departs from germline at one end; a sequencing error may be responsible. J is TRBJ2-1 and V is TRBV4-1, with 8 bases matching TRBD1. The germline V gene encodes CDR1 MGHRA and CDR2 YSYEKL. This CDR3 region has 15 residues. In nucleotides, the CDR3 is TGCGCCGGCAGCCAAGTTCAGGGGGCGCGCGATGAGCAGTTCTTC. Translated: CAGSQVQGARDEQFF.

The J gene is TRBJ2-7, the V gene TRBV7-8, with a weak D call TRBD1 (5 bases). With 3 bases removed from V and 0 bases from J, the gap between germline ends came to 9 bases. Germline V gene data show CDR1 as SGHVS and CDR2 as FQNEAQ. CDR3 length: 14 amino acids. As DNA, the CDR3 is TGTGCCAGCAGCTTCTCAAGGGGCTCCTACGAGCAGTACTTC. It encodes CASSFSRGSYEQYF.

The chain uses TRBV4-1 and TRBJ1-5; TRBD1 matches at 10 bases. The CDR3 length is 15 residues. Trimming at V came to 4 bases and at J to 9 bases, leaving 9 bases not matched to a gene. Germline assignment: CDR1 MGHRA and CDR2 YSYEKL. The CDR3 spells CASSLGTGEFGPQHF. DNA of the CDR3: TGCGCCAGCAGCCTAGGGACAGGGGAATTCGGGCCCCAGCATTTT.

V and J are TRBV29-1 and TRBJ1-2; the D gene is possibly TRBD1 (6 bases). V lost 0 bases and J 5 bases, leaving 13 bases between the germline ends. Germline V gene data show CDR1 as SQVTM and CDR2 as ANQGSEA. This CDR3 contains 14 residues. The CDR3 coding sequence is TGCAGCGTTGAAGAGGACAGATCGGGGTATGGCTACACCTTC. The encoded protein is CSVEEDRSGYGYTF.

The chain employs TRBV10-3 and TRBJ2-7; the match to TRBD2 covers 7 bases. This CDR3 comprises 13 residues. Germline V gives CDR1 ENHRY, CDR2 SYGVKD. The junction had 6 bases not matched to a gene; V was cut back by 8 bases and J by 2 bases. DNA for the CDR3: TGTGCCATCCACGGGGGGAAACCCTACGAGCAGTACTTC. Translation gives CAIHGGKPYEQYF.

This clone was found a few times. The J gene is TRBJ2-3, the V gene TRBV5-4; the D call may be TRBD1 or TRBD2 (6 bases each). The germline V gene has CDR1 SGHNT and CDR2 YYREEE (reference sequence). V lost 2 bases, J lost 2 bases, and 15 bases lay in between. The CDR3 sequence is 16 residues long. As DNA, the CDR3 is TGTGCCAGCAGCTTTGGGACGGGGGACATCACAGATACGCAGTATTTT. Translation: CASSFGTGDITDTQYF.

V is TRBV5-6 and J is TRBJ1-6; a weak D match, TRBD1 (5 bases). Trimming removed 1 base from V and 7 bases from J, with 12 bases in between. There are 15 residues in the CDR3. Germline V lookup: CDR1 SGHDT, CDR2 YYEEEE. CDR3 in amino acids: CASSLTQGVNSPLHF. DNA for the CDR3: TGTGCCAGCAGCTTGACCCAGGGAGTCAATTCACCCCTCCACTTT. The whole variable domain, filled in from reference TRBV5-6 and TRBJ1-6, reads DAGVTQSPTHLIKTRGQQVTLRCSPKSGHDTVSWYQQALGQGPQFIFQYYEEEERQRGNFPDRFSGHQFPNYSSELNVNALLLGDSALYLCASSLTQGVNSPLHFGNGTRLTVT.

This sequence joins TRBV6-5 and TRBJ1-2; perhaps TRBD1 as D (6 bases). CDR1 and CDR2 (germline): MNHEY, SVGAGI. The CDR3 runs 14 residues. Trimming shortened V by 2 bases and J by 8 bases, and 15 bases separated the two germline ends. The CDR3 region is CASSYGPRGGGYTF. In nucleotides, the CDR3 is TGTGCCAGCAGTTACGGTCCCAGGGGAGGCGGCTACACCTTC.

The chain recombines TRBV10-3 with TRBJ2-1, with 9 nucleotides matching TRBD2. V lost 6 bases, J lost 2 bases, and 14 bases stayed unmatched. Germline loops: CDR1 ENHRY, CDR2 SYGVKD. This CDR3 spans 18 amino acids. The CDR3 protein is CAIRVGGGASGAYNEQFF. CDR3 DNA: TGTGCCATCAGGGTCGGCGGGGGGGCCTCAGGGGCCTACAATGAGCAGTTCTTC.

This clone came up once. CDR3 loop: CASSLLWGGLTDTQYF. CDR3 DNA sequence: TGTGCCAGCAGCTTACTGTGGGGGGGCCTCACAGATACGCAGTATTTT. The chain is built from TRBV7-2 and TRBJ2-3; D might be TRBD2 (7 bases). There are 16 residues in the CDR3. V was clipped by 2 bases and J by 2 bases, with 14 bases between them. Germline values: CDR1 SGHTA, CDR2 FQGNSA.

J is TRBJ1-5 and V is TRBV6-5; D not certain. This CDR3 is 13 amino acids long. Germline V gene data show CDR1 as MNHEY and CDR2 as SVGAGI. Trimming took off 4 bases at V and 0 bases at J, with 4 bases between the two ends. CDR3 sequence (DNA): TGTGCCAGCAGTTTAAATAGCAATCAGCCCCAGCATTTT. Protein sequence: CASSLNSNQPQHF.

The chain combines TRBV5-1 with TRBJ2-7; TRBD1 aligns across 8 bases. V lost 2 bases, J lost 2 bases, and 6 bases stayed unmatched. This CDR3 has 15 residues. The germline V gene has CDR1 SGHRS and CDR2 YFSETQ. The CDR3 loop is CASSFGQGNTYEQYF. The DNA for the CDR3 is TGCGCCAGCAGCTTCGGACAGGGAAATACCTACGAGCAGTACTTC.

J is TRBJ2-3 and V is TRBV13; 7 bases map to TRBD2. V lost 0 bases and J lost 7; bases outside the gene matches: 13. CDR3 size: 17 residues. Germline V gene sequence: CDR1 PRHDT, CDR2 FYEKMQ (reference sequence). Here the CDR3 reads CASSLGPPKRGVYTQYF. For the CDR3, the DNA is TGTGCCAGCAGCTTAGGCCCCCCAAAGCGGGGAGTATATACGCAGTATTTT. Using reference TRBV13 and TRBJ2-3 for the parts outside the CDR3, the full variable domain is AAGVIQSPRHLIKEKRETATLKCYPIPRHDTVYWYQQGPGQDPQFLISFYEKMQSDKGSIPDRFSAQQFSDYHSELNMSSLELGDSALYFCASSLGPPKRGVYTQYFGPGTRLTVL.

The chain carries TRBV6-5 and TRBJ1-5; D gene uncertain. CDR1 is MNHEY, CDR2 SVGAGI, per germline. V lost 2 bases to trimming and J lost 7 bases, with 12 bases between them. This CDR3 is built from 14 residues. This chain's CDR3 is CASSYAGEGQPQHF. CDR3 DNA: TGTGCCAGCAGTTACGCCGGGGAAGGACAGCCCCAGCATTTT.

The V gene is TRBV7-9, the J gene TRBJ2-5, with no clear D. The CDR3 is made up of 17 amino acids. Between the trimmed V and J ends, which lost 5 bases and 7 bases, there was a span of 26 bases. Germline CDR1 is SEHNR and CDR2 is FQNEAQ (reference sequence). CDR3 in amino acids: CASSPAARGRSVGTQYF. In DNA, the CDR3 is TGTGCCAGCAGCCCGGCGGCTCGAGGAAGGAGCGTCGGGACCCAGTACTTC.

The J gene is TRBJ1-1, the V gene TRBV10-1; D unresolved. CDR1 and CDR2 (germline): WNHNN, SYGVQD (reference sequence). V was pared by 2 bases and J by 1 base, with 5 bases between. The CDR3 consists of 13 residues. The CDR3 sequence is CASSEAGNTEAFF. The DNA for the CDR3 is TGCGCCAGCAGTGAGGCCGGGAACACTGAAGCTTTCTTT.

The chain combines TRBV21-1 with TRBJ2-7; the table names TRBD1, a call not compared with the DNA. TRBV21-1 is a pseudogene. CDR3 length equals 16 residues. The DNA for the CDR3 is TGTGCCAGCAGCAAGTGTAGACAGGGGGTTAACGTATGGCAGTACTTC. The encoded protein is CASSKCRQGVNVWQYF.

This clone was observed a handful of times. This rearrangement joins TRBV7-9 to TRBJ1-2; possible D gene TRBD1, 6 bases. CDR3 size: 14 residues. Trimming removed 4 bases at V and 4 bases at J, with 13 bases between. From germline, CDR1 is SEHNR and CDR2 FQNEAQ (reference sequence). The CDR3 sequence is CASSSPTGSYGYTF. CDR3 nucleotide sequence: TGTGCCAGCAGCTCGCCGACAGGATCCTATGGCTACACCTTC. Using reference TRBV7-9 and TRBJ1-2 for the parts outside the CDR3, the full variable domain is DTGVSQNPRHKITKRGQNVTFRCDPISEHNRLYWYRQTLGQGPEFLTYFQNEAQLEKSRLLSDRFSAERPKGSFSTLEIQRTEQGDSAMYLCASSSPTGSYGYTFGSGTRLTVV.